These T cell receptor beta chains were read from a single sample in a study of cytomegalovirus exposure and HLA in healthy donors. Method: immunoSEQ multiplex PCR; TCRdb's copy keeps in-frame clones and lacks some. Of 45,000 to 70,000 clones listed, about 80% are singletons. Sequencing input: PBMCs. The receptors shown here come from a man in his fifties in good health and CMV-seronegative. CDR3s include the opening cysteine and the closing phenylalanine or tryptophan. A D gene is named only where the DNA matches it firmly. Size tells how often a clone was seen (once, few, many) or the class of an expanded clone, and some rows leave it out.

D: -; J: TRBJ2-3; V: TRBV6-4; size: -; CDR3: CASSKGSSADTQYF; DNA: TGTGCCAGCAGCAAGGGGTCTAGCGCAGATACGCAGTATTTT
D: -; J: TRBJ1-6; V: TRBV6-5; size: -; CDR3: CASSYRTGVNSPLHF; DNA: TGTGCCAGCAGTTACCGAACCGGGGTGAATTCACCCCTCCACTTT
D: -; J: TRBJ1-4; V: TRBV2; size: -; CDR3: CASRWAIEKLFF; DNA: TGTGCCAGCAGGTGGGCAATTGAAAAACTGTTTTTT
D: TRBD2; J: TRBJ2-3; V: TRBV27; size: -; CDR3: CASSLGRDTDTQYF; DNA: TGTGCCAGCAGTTTGGGGAGGGACACAGATACGCAGTATTTT
D: TRBD1; J: TRBJ1-1; V: TRBV5-1; size: once; CDR3: CASSLGDSMAFF; DNA: TGCGCCAGCAGCTTGGGGGACAGTATGGCTTTCTTT
D: -; J: TRBJ1-6; V: TRBV25-1; size: -; CDR3: CASSDRGRNSPLHF; DNA: TGTGCCAGCAGTGATCGGGGAAGGAATTCACCCCTCCACTTT
D: TRBD1; J: TRBJ2-7; V: TRBV11-2; size: -; CDR3: CASSVGWGQEAYEQYF; DNA: TGTGCCAGCAGCGTCGGTTGGGGACAGGAGGCCTACGAGCAGTACTTC
D: -; J: TRBJ2-2; V: TRBV7-8; size: -; CDR3: CASSATGGVHGELFF; DNA: TGTGCCAGCAGCGCGACGGGGGGCGTCCACGGGGAGCTGTTTTTT
D: -; J: TRBJ2-7; V: TRBV5-1; size: -; CDR3: CASSSRFRGSSSYEQYF; DNA: TGCGCCAGCAGCTCCAGATTTCGGGGATCAAGCTCCTACGAGCAGTACTTC
D: TRBD1; J: TRBJ2-7; V: TRBV5-1; size: -; CDR3: CASSLMPGQGYEQYF; DNA: TGCGCCAGCAGCTTGATGCCGGGACAGGGCTACGAGCAGTACTTC
D: -; J: TRBJ1-5; V: TRBV4-2; size: -; CDR3: CASSQAGGDQPQHF; DNA: TGTGCCAGCAGCCAAGCTGGGGGGGATCAGCCCCAGCATTTT
D: TRBD1; J: TRBJ2-7; V: TRBV29-1; size: -; CDR3: CSVGSRTGGHEQYF; DNA: TGCAGCGTTGGAAGCAGGACAGGGGGCCACGAGCAGTACTTC
D: -; J: TRBJ2-3; V: TRBV5-6; size: -; CDR3: CASSLEQGNTDTQYF; DNA: TGTGCCAGCAGCTTGGAACAGGGAAACACAGATACGCAGTATTTT
D: TRBD1; J: TRBJ2-6; V: TRBV5-1; size: once; CDR3: CASSLGQGAMGANVLTF; DNA: TGCGCCAGCAGCCTCGGACAGGGGGCTATGGGGGCCAACGTCCTGACTTTC
D: -; J: TRBJ2-3; V: TRBV9; size: -; CDR3: CASSPEPSTDTQYF; DNA: TGTGCCAGCAGCCCAGAACCTAGCACAGATACGCAGTATTTT
D: TRBD2; J: TRBJ2-3; V: TRBV10-2; size: -; CDR3: CASRKQVIGGGALDTQYF; DNA: TGCGCCAGCCGCAAACAGGTCATTGGCGGGGGGGCCCTAGATACGCAGTATTTT
D: -; J: TRBJ2-3; V: TRBV29-1; size: -; CDR3: CSVVGGGTDTQYF; DNA: TGCAGCGTTGTGGGGGGAGGCACAGATACGCAGTATTTT
D: TRBD1; J: TRBJ1-1; V: TRBV6-5; size: -; CDR3: CASRYRGRTEAFF; DNA: TGTGCCAGCAGATACAGGGGCAGGACTGAAGCTTTCTTT
D: TRBD1; J: TRBJ2-5; V: TRBV4-1; size: -; CDR3: CASSHGTVGSQETQYF; DNA: TGCGCCAGCAGCCACGGGACAGTAGGGTCCCAAGAGACCCAGTACTTC
D: -; J: TRBJ2-2; V: TRBV18; size: -; CDR3: CASSPMGLGTGELFF; DNA: TGTGCCAGCTCACCAATGGGACTGGGAACCGGGGAGCTGTTTTTT
D: -; J: TRBJ1-3; V: TRBV5-5; size: -; CDR3: CASSSTINPRRRDTIYF; DNA: TGTGCCAGCAGCTCGACTATCAACCCCCGTCGGAGGGACACCATATATTTT
D: -; J: TRBJ1-3; V: TRBV30; size: -; CDR3: CAWSVSDTIYF; DNA: TGTGCCTGGAGTGTATCCGACACCATATATTTT
D: -; J: TRBJ2-1; V: TRBV11-3; size: few; CDR3: CASSMGGNEQFF; DNA: TGTGCCAGCAGCATGGGGGGAAATGAGCAGTTCTTC
D: TRBD1; J: TRBJ2-3; V: TRBV6-5; size: -; CDR3: CASSRDRRSGDTQYF; DNA: TGTGCCAGCAGTCGGGACAGGCGCTCCGGTGATACGCAGTATTTT
D: -; J: TRBJ1-1; V: TRBV11-2; size: -; CDR3: CASSRPARGTEAFF; DNA: TGTGCCAGCAGCCGACCGGCCAGAGGAACTGAAGCTTTCTTT
D: -; J: TRBJ2-1; V: TRBV7-8; size: -; CDR3: CASSPYRISSYNEQFF; DNA: TGTGCCAGCAGCCCCTATCGTATTAGCTCCTACAATGAGCAGTTCTTC
D: TRBD1; J: TRBJ2-7; V: TRBV6-5; size: -; CDR3: CASSRTGSNEQYF; DNA: TGTGCCAGCAGCCGGACAGGGAGTAACGAGCAGTACTTC
D: -; J: TRBJ2-2; V: TRBV5-1; size: few; CDR3: CASRERTSTGELFF; DNA: TGCGCCAGCAGAGAGAGGACATCCACCGGGGAGCTGTTTTTT
D: -; J: TRBJ2-5; V: TRBV5-1; size: -; CDR3: CASSYQTDQETQYF; DNA: TGCGCCAGCAGCTACCAGACAGACCAAGAGACCCAGTACTTC
D: -; J: TRBJ2-7; V: TRBV6-4; size: -; CDR3: CARPRGRATYEQYF; DNA: TGTGCCAGACCCCGGGGTAGGGCCACCTACGAGCAGTACTTC
D: TRBD1; J: TRBJ2-2; V: TRBV7-8; size: -; CDR3: CASSPHRGRNGELFF; DNA: TGTGCCAGCAGCCCGCACAGGGGGCGTAACGGGGAGCTGTTTTTT
D: TRBD1; J: TRBJ2-7; V: TRBV15; size: -; CDR3: CATSRDRGQARFGSEQYF; DNA: TGTGCCACCAGCAGAGATCGCGGACAGGCTCGGTTCGGGTCCGAGCAGTACTTC
D: TRBD1; J: TRBJ2-5; V: TRBV6-6; size: -; CDR3: CASRRDRVVWEQYF; DNA: TGTGCCAGCAGACGGGACAGGGTTGTATGGGAGCAGTACTTC
D: -; J: TRBJ1-2; V: TRBV6-1; size: -; CDR3: CASSERGGPNYGYTF; DNA: TGTGCCAGCAGTGAACGGGGGGGACCCAACTATGGCTACACCTTC
D: -; J: TRBJ2-2; V: TRBV6-6; size: -; CDR3: CASSYQATGELFF; DNA: TGTGCCAGCAGTTACCAGGCGACCGGGGAGCTGTTTTTT
D: -; J: TRBJ1-2; V: TRBV4-3; size: -; CDR3: CASSQEKQGLFGYTF; DNA: TGCGCCAGCAGCCAAGAGAAGCAGGGGCTATTTGGCTACACCTTC
D: -; J: TRBJ2-5; V: TRBV28; size: -; CDR3: CASSLGGRTWEQYF; DNA: TGTGCCAGCAGTTTAGGAGGGCGGACTTGGGAGCAGTACTTC
D: TRBD2; J: TRBJ2-5; V: TRBV5-4; size: -; CDR3: CASSPGTSGVQETQYF; DNA: TGTGCCAGCAGCCCCGGGACTAGCGGGGTCCAAGAGACCCAGTACTTC
D: -; J: TRBJ2-3; V: TRBV7-3; size: -; CDR3: CASSSVSGESTDTQYF; DNA: TGTGCCAGCAGCTCCGTCTCGGGGGAGAGCACAGATACGCAGTATTTT
D: TRBD1; J: TRBJ1-4; V: TRBV30; size: -; CDR3: CAWSFQDRGQKLFF; DNA: TGTGCCTGGAGTTTTCAGGACAGGGGGCAAAAACTGTTTTTT
D: TRBD1; J: TRBJ2-5; V: TRBV7-2; size: -; CDR3: CASSRTGQETQYF; DNA: TGTGCCAGCAGCAGGACAGGTCAAGAGACCCAGTACTTC
D: TRBD2; J: TRBJ2-3; V: TRBV5-1; size: once; CDR3: CASSLTSGGLTDTQYF; DNA: TGCGCCAGCAGCTTGACTAGCGGGGGCCTCACAGATACGCAGTATTTT
D: -; J: TRBJ1-1; V: TRBV9; size: -; CDR3: CASSGPQGMNTEAFF; DNA: TGTGCCAGCAGCGGACCACAGGGAATGAACACTGAAGCTTTCTTT
D: TRBD2; J: TRBJ2-5; V: TRBV27; size: -; CDR3: CASSSSGGTQYF; DNA: TGTGCCAGCAGTTCCTCGGGGGGGACCCAGTACTTC
D: -; J: TRBJ1-5; V: TRBV18; size: once; CDR3: CASSPRMRSRGEGSNQPQHF; DNA: TGTGCCAGCTCACCAAGGATGCGTTCCCGGGGAGAAGGGAGCAATCAGCCCCAGCATTTT
D: -; J: TRBJ2-1; V: TRBV5-4; size: few; CDR3: CASSLGAGTYNEQFF; DNA: TGTGCCAGCAGCTTGGGCGCGGGAACCTACAATGAGCAGTTCTTC
D: TRBD1; J: TRBJ1-3; V: TRBV7-4; size: -; CDR3: CASSPDRDDTIYF; DNA: TGTGCCAGCAGCCCGGACAGGGATGACACCATATATTTT
D: -; J: TRBJ1-6; V: TRBV2; size: -; CDR3: CASTLLQSPLHF; DNA: TGTGCCAGTACCCTATTACAGTCACCCCTCCACTTT
D: -; J: TRBJ1-5; V: TRBV25-1; size: -; CDR3: CASSESNRKGLPQHF; DNA: TGTGCCAGCAGTGAATCGAATCGTAAGGGGTTGCCCCAGCATTTT
D: -; J: TRBJ1-2; V: TRBV6-5; size: -; CDR3: CASSYLDRPYGYTF; DNA: TGTGCCAGCAGTTATCTTGACAGACCCTATGGCTACACCTTC
D: TRBD2; J: TRBJ2-6; V: TRBV5-1; size: -; CDR3: CASSSGLAGYSSGANVLTF; DNA: TGCGCCAGCAGCTCGGGACTAGCGGGGTACTCCTCTGGGGCCAACGTCCTGACTTTC
D: TRBD1; J: TRBJ1-5; V: TRBV27; size: few; CDR3: CASSSHRGQGGNQPQHF; DNA: TGTGCCAGCAGTTCGCATCGGGGACAGGGGGGGAATCAGCCCCAGCATTTT
D: -; J: TRBJ1-2; V: TRBV27; size: -; CDR3: CASSLTGQANYGYTF; DNA: TGTGCCAGCAGTTTAACAGGACAAGCTAACTATGGCTACACCTTC
D: TRBD1; J: TRBJ2-7; V: TRBV5-1; size: -; CDR3: CASSLTGQGAFEQYF; DNA: TGCGCCAGCAGCTTGACTGGACAGGGAGCATTCGAGCAGTACTTC
D: -; J: TRBJ2-1; V: TRBV15; size: once; CDR3: CATSRDFGGEQFF; DNA: TGTGCCACCAGCAGAGATTTCGGGGGTGAGCAGTTCTTC
D: TRBD1; J: TRBJ1-1; V: TRBV6-6; size: once; CDR3: CASRLTGGENTEAFF; DNA: TGTGCCAGCAGACTAACAGGGGGCGAGAACACTGAAGCTTTCTTT
D: TRBD2; J: TRBJ2-3; V: TRBV5-5; size: -; CDR3: CASTPGGSTDTQYF; DNA: TGTGCCAGCACCCCCGGGGGGAGCACAGATACGCAGTATTTT